This T cell receptor (beta chain) was profiled in a study of spatial heterogeneity in lung cancer. This clonotype was found many times. Its target is not known. This beta chain slipped into a library made for alpha chains as a stray read, so its size is not meaningful. The CDR3 has 13 amino acids. Trimming shortened V by 0 bases and J by 5 bases, and 7 bases separated the two germline ends. Germline CDR1 reads LGHDT; CDR2 reads YNNKEL (reference sequence). Via MiXCR, TCRdb re-called the 5' RACE reads, giving one row per CDR3 protein. Counted here are under 15,000 distinct CDR3 sequences, about 6% occurring once; the ten biggest clones make up roughly 11%. Study observations and caveats: Tumors with more nonsynonymous mutations had more expanded intratumoral alpha and beta TCRs.

The time point: sample taken at primary tumor resection. The material was lung tumor tissue, obtained at surgery. This chain uses TRBV3-1 with TRBJ2-5; D unresolved. The receptor was derived from a female donor with early-stage non-small cell lung cancer. CDR3 nucleotides: TGTGCCAGCAGCCAAGATCCGCACGAGACCCAGTACTTC. It encodes CASSQDPHETQYF.